This record covers a single T cell receptor (beta chain). What it binds is unknown. Germline CDR1 is MDHEN and CDR2 is SYDVKM. CDR3 length equals 14 residues. Trimming stripped 2 bases from V and 3 bases from J, with 11 bases between. This table comes from immunoSEQ multiplex PCR, and its TCRdb copy is limited to in-frame clones, with some not included. Among roughly 60,000 clones listed, roughly 85% were seen once. This entry comes from a study of OX40 agonist ivuxolimab in advanced cancers. Looking at the study overall: The treatment was a fully human IgG2 OX40 agonist, ivuxolimab. Patients enrolled in dose escalation were diagnosed with hepatocellular carcinoma, melanoma, renal cell or head and neck cancer.

Notes on the study in general: Clonal expansion by week 6 occurred in CD4+ and CD8+ blood T cells (at 0.1 to 3.0 mg/kg). Certain nonresponding patients likewise had low normalized T-cell clonal expansion.

This TCR came from an adult with an advanced solid tumor such as melanoma, head and neck, liver or kidney cancer. This rearrangement joins TRBV28 to TRBJ2-7; weak D call: TRBD1 (5 bases). This sample comprised CD4+ or CD8+ T cells sorted from blood, obtained in a trial of the OX40 agonist ivuxolimab. Here the CDR3 DNA reads TGTGCCAGCAGTTTACTACAGGACAACTACGAGCAGTACTTC. Its protein product is CASSLLQDNYEQYF.